This entry lists 18 T cell receptor beta chains sequenced from one sample in a study of T cells in Graves' hyperthyroidism and ophthalmopathy (dated by TCRdb to between 2017 and 2020). Library construction relied on multiplex PCR. The sample was run on an Illumina HiSeq 2000. TCR beta CDR3 regions were amplified from RNA transcripts. A first-round RT-PCR of the TCR CDR3 used the HTBI primer set with the Qiagen OneStep RT-PCR kit. TCRdb itself trimmed the public reads at Q25 with fastp, ran MiXCR and retained productive beta chains. A single entry per CDR3 protein holds the most common genes and DNA from its merged rows. This sample comprises hundreds of thousands of distinct CDR3 sequences, 13% of them detected only once. Around 9.2% of the sample goes to the ten largest clones. Input material: blood. The receptors come from a woman aged 18-29 years with Graves' hyperthyroidism.

A note on this clonotype: A far bigger clonotype differs at one base, so this is likely a read error. J is TRBJ2-2 and V is TRBV12-3 or TRBV12-4; no clear D gene. Trimming removed 8 bases at V and 5 bases at J, with 6 bases between. CDR3 length equals 11 residues. CDR3 DNA sequence: TGTGCCAGCGCGGTGACCGGGGAGCTGTTTTTT. Translation gives CASAVTGELFF.

The gene calls are TRBV9 and TRBJ1-1, with D possibly matching TRBD1 (6 bases). The CDR3 is 17 amino acids. CDR1 is SGDLS and CDR2 is YYNGEE in the germline V gene. V gave up 0 bases and J gave up 0 bases, with 15 bases separating them. The CDR3 loop is CASSVDGTGRMNTEAFF. DNA of the CDR3: TGTGCCAGCAGCGTAGATGGAACAGGGCGAATGAACACTGAAGCTTTCTTT.

This clonotype has at least ten counts. The gene calls are TRBV24-1 and TRBJ2-7; D is perhaps TRBD1 (6 bases). The CDR3 consists of 15 residues. V dropped 3 bases and J dropped 2 bases, with 13 bases sitting between them. CDR1 and CDR2 from the germline V gene are KGHDR and SFDVKD. CDR3 coding DNA: TGTGCCACCAGTGATGGACAGAGTCAGGCCTACGAGCAGTACTTC. Translating it yields CATSDGQSQAYEQYF.

This clonotype was counted ten times or more. V is TRBV6-1 and J is TRBJ2-5; 10 nucleotides agree with TRBD1. Trimming removed 6 bases from V and 3 bases from J; junction bases left unmatched: 7. The CDR3 covers 15 residues. The germline V gene encodes CDR1 MNHNS and CDR2 SASEGT. The CDR3 nucleotides read TGTGCCAGCAGCAACGGACAGGGGGGAGAAGAGACCCAGTACTTC. Translation gives CASSNGQGGEETQYF.

This clonotype was recorded at least ten times. The V gene is TRBV12-3 or TRBV12-4, the J gene TRBJ1-5, with a possible D match to TRBD1 (6 bases). With 3 bases removed from V and 6 bases from J, the gap between germline ends came to 21 bases. This CDR3 is built from 17 residues. CDR3 in DNA: TGTGCCAGCAGTTTTTTCGGCACAGCAGGGGCGGGTCAGCCCCAGCATTTT. Translated: CASSFFGTAGAGQPQHF.

At least ten counts were recorded for this clonotype. The chain is built from TRBV18 and TRBJ1-2; D is possibly TRBD1 (5 bases). The germline V and J ends were trimmed by 5 bases and 4 bases, with 11 bases remaining between them. Germline lookup yields CDR1 KGHSH and CDR2 LQKENI. The CDR3 spans 13 residues. The CDR3 bases are TGTGCCAGCTCATCGGACACATCCTATGGCTACACCTTC. It is translated as CASSSDTSYGYTF.

There are a few counts of this clonotype. V gene TRBV19 combines with J gene TRBJ1-2; D not resolved. Trimming shortened V by 5 bases and J by 0 bases, and 10 bases separated the two germline ends. This CDR3 is built from 14 residues. Germline V gene sequence: CDR1 LNHDA, CDR2 SQIVND (reference sequence). CDR3 sequence reads: CASSPDLSNYGYTF. The CDR3 bases are TGTGCCAGTAGTCCAGACTTGTCTAACTATGGCTACACCTTC.

There are many counts of this clonotype. The chain joins TRBV28 to TRBJ2-7; possibly TRBD2 for D (5 bases). Germline-derived CDR1 and CDR2 are MDHEN and SYDVKM. The CDR3 is 15 amino acids. Trimming pared 4 bases from V and 1 base from J, leaving 14 bases between. In DNA, the CDR3 is TGTGCCAGCAGTTCCTCGGGGAGTAGGTCCTACGAGCAGTACTTC. Translating gives CASSSSGSRSYEQYF.

The table lists this clonotype with a few counts. This chain's CDR3 is CASSGAYGYTF. The CDR3 DNA follows: TGTGCCAGCAGCGGGGCTTATGGCTACACCTTC. The V call is TRBV2, the J call TRBJ1-2, with D possibly matching TRBD1 (5 bases). CDR1 is SNHLY and CDR2 is FYNNEI in the germline V gene. Trimming stripped 6 bases from V and 5 bases from J, with 7 bases between. The CDR3 runs to 11 residues. The full variable domain, rest sourced from reference TRBV2 and TRBJ1-2, is EPEVTQTPSHQVTQMGQEVILRCVPISNHLYFYWYRQILGQKVEFLVSFYNNEISEKSEIFDDQFSVERPDGSNFTLKIRSTKLEDSAMYFCASSGAYGYTFGSGTRLTVV.

This clonotype was counted a few times. The V call is TRBV4-1, the J call TRBJ2-2; TRBD2 agrees at 8 bases. CDR3 length: 19 residues. V dropped 1 base and J dropped 1; count of bases not matched to a gene: 11. The germline gives CDR1 MGHRA, CDR2 YSYEKL. The DNA for the CDR3 is TGCGCCAGCAGCCAAGGTCGCGGGAGGACCCACGTGAACACCGGGGAGCTGTTTTTT. Amino acids: CASSQGRGRTHVNTGELFF.

This clonotype has a count of ten or more. V is TRBV15 and J is TRBJ2-7; tentative D call: TRBD2 (5 bases). Germline V lookup: CDR1 LNHNV, CDR2 YYDKDF (reference sequence). V shed 0 bases and J shed 4 bases, with 10 bases lying between them. This CDR3 is built from 14 residues. The CDR3 loop reads CATSRDRAAYEQYF. The CDR3 DNA follows: TGTGCCACCAGCAGAGATCGAGCGGCTTACGAGCAGTACTTC. The complete variable domain, with remaining parts taken from reference TRBV15 and TRBJ2-7, reads DAMVIQNPRYQVTQFGKPVTLSCSQTLNHNVMYWYQQKSSQAPKLLFHYYDKDFNNEADTPDNFQSRRPNTSFCFLDIRSPGLGDTAMYLCATSRDRAAYEQYFGPGTRLTVT.

This clonotype was detected many times. The chain couples TRBV12-3 or TRBV12-4 to TRBJ1-5; no definite D call. The CDR3 has 16 amino acids. Trimming shortened V by 7 bases and J by 0 bases, and 16 bases separated the two germline ends. CDR3 DNA: TGTGCCAGCACCCGACTGGAAGGGAATAGCAATCAGCCCCAGCATTTT. Residues: CASTRLEGNSNQPQHF.

This clonotype was seen only a few times. The chain couples TRBV5-5 to TRBJ2-7, with D unresolved. With 5 bases removed from V and 0 bases from J, the gap between germline ends came to 12 bases. The CDR3 runs to 14 residues. Germline V lookup: CDR1 SGHKS, CDR2 YYEKEE (reference sequence). CDR3 region: CASSWPYRSYEQYF. The CDR3 DNA reads TGTGCCAGCAGTTGGCCTTACCGCTCCTACGAGCAGTACTTC.

This chain uses TRBV7-9 with TRBJ2-5; D unresolved. V gave up 2 bases and J gave up 2 bases, with 12 bases separating them. From germline, CDR1 is SEHNR and CDR2 FQNEAQ (reference sequence). This CDR3 comprises 15 residues. In DNA, the CDR3 is TGTGCCAGCAGCTTAATAGAGGTAGCTCAAGAGACCCAGTACTTC. Its protein product is CASSLIEVAQETQYF.

This clonotype was seen many times. The rearrangement links TRBV12-3 or TRBV12-4 to TRBJ2-6, with 7 bases that match TRBD1. The CDR3 is 17 amino acids. The junction had 9 bases not matched to a gene; V was cut back by 5 bases and J by 2 bases. In DNA form, the CDR3 reads TGTGCCAGCAGTACGAACGTCGACAGGGCTGGGGCCAACGTCCTGACTTTC. This sequence encodes CASSTNVDRAGANVLTF.

This clonotype was seen ten or more times. The chain carries TRBV18 and TRBJ1-6; D unclear. The CDR3 totals 14 residues. Trimming pared 2 bases from V and 9 bases from J, leaving 11 bases between. The germline CDR1 and CDR2 sequences are KGHSH and LQKENI. The CDR3: CASSPEAGSSPLHF. The CDR3 region has the DNA TGTGCCAGCTCACCAGAAGCAGGAAGTTCACCCCTCCACTTT. The entire variable domain, with the rest obtained from reference TRBV18 and TRBJ1-6, is as follows: NAGVMQNPRHLVRRRGQEARLRCSPMKGHSHVYWYRQLPEEGLKFMVYLQKENIIDESGMPKERFSAEFPKEGPSILRIQQVVRGDSAAYFCASSPEAGSSPLHFGNGTRLTVT.

This clonotype was seen many times. The CDR3 sequence is CASSQTTTPSSYNEQFF. The CDR3 region has the DNA TGCGCCAGCAGCCAGACCACGACCCCGAGCTCCTACAATGAGCAGTTCTTC. This rearrangement joins TRBV5-1 to TRBJ2-1; D uncertain. The CDR3 contains 17 residues. Between the trimmed V and J ends, which lost 4 bases and 0 bases, there was a span of 17 bases. Germline V CDR1 and CDR2: SGHRS, YFSETQ.

The chain uses TRBV3-1 and TRBJ1-3; maybe TRBD1 (6 bases). CDR1 and CDR2 (germline): LGHDT, YNNKEL (reference sequence). V lost 2 bases, J lost 1 base, and 9 bases lay in between. This CDR3 is built from 15 residues. CDR3 sequence (DNA): TGTGCCAGCAGCCAACAGGGGCTGTCTGGAAACACCATATATTTT. Amino acids: CASSQQGLSGNTIYF. The entire variable domain, with the rest obtained from reference TRBV3-1 and TRBJ1-3, is as follows: DTAVSQTPKYLVTQMGNDKSIKCEQNLGHDTMYWYKQDSKKFLKIMFSYNNKELIINETVPNRFSPKSPDKAHLNLHINSLELGDSAVYFCASSQQGLSGNTIYFGEGSWLTVV.